This T cell receptor beta chain comes out of a study of blood T cell repertoires in COVID-19. Study-wide context: In each case, the material was cDNA or gDNA derived from T cells, B-cell-depleted T cells, or PBMCs.

V dropped 10 bases and J dropped 4; count of bases not matched to a gene: 12. Germline V gene sequence: CDR1 MNHEY, CDR2 SMNVEV (reference sequence). The CDR3 is 15 residues long. Per the study methods: Estimates of nucleated cell counts were drawn from the amplification of reference gene primers. Here immunoSEQ multiplex PCR was the method, and the copy in TCRdb shows in-frame clones only, minus some. That table furnishes V, J and clone size, whereas the DNA furnished D and trimming. The sample consists of under 150,000 clones, approximately 87% of them appearing once. The sample taken for sequencing was peripheral blood. V usage is TRBV27 and J usage is TRBJ2-1, with 8 bases identical to TRBD2. The origin of this receptor is a man aged 65 to 79 with active COVID-19. The CDR3 region is CATRRGVGGYNEQFF. The CDR3 DNA reads TGTGCCACCAGGCGGGGGGTGGGCGGGTACAATGAGCAGTTCTTC.